The sequence of this T cell receptor beta chain was determined in a study of beta chain features in type 1 diabetes. Notes on the study in general: The naive, central memory and Treg TCRB repertoires looked more alike in patients than they did in healthy donors. VDJ junctions sequenced from type 1 diabetes patients showed fewer insertions and more deletions. The analysis here could not establish whether HLA type shapes TCRB rearrangement.

The V segment lost 6 bases and the J segment 2 bases; nucleotides outside the gene matches: 7. In germline, CDR1 is SGHNT, CDR2 YENEEA. The CDR3 has 15 amino acids. Every isolated RNA sample was fully reverse transcribed, so sequencing captured expressed TCRB transcripts. Here immunoSEQ multiplex PCR was the method, and the copy in TCRdb shows in-frame clones only, minus some. The sample lists around 13,000 clones; about 42% were seen once. Comment on this clone: Antigen: not known.

The chain uses TRBV11-3 and TRBJ2-1; TRBD2 agrees at 7 bases. The sample comprised stem cell memory CD4+ T cells from blood. This receptor was obtained from a man younger than 35 in good health. The CDR3 nucleotides read TGTGCCAGCAGTTTGTGGGGGGGGACCTACAATGAGCAGTTCTTC. It yields the protein CASSLWGGTYNEQFF. The whole variable domain, filled in from reference TRBV11-3 and TRBJ2-1, reads EAGVVQSPRYKIIEKKQPVAFWCNPISGHNTLYWYLQNLGQGPELLIRYENEEAVDDSQLPKDRFSAERLKGVDSTLKIQPAELGDSAVYLCASSLWGGTYNEQFFGPGTRLTVL.